The clone carrying this T cell receptor beta chain turned up a few times. Its target is unknown. V lost 6 bases and J lost 5, with 10 bases in between. There are 12 residues in the CDR3. Germline V gives CDR1 MDHEN, CDR2 SYDVKM. The sample originates from a study of cytomegalovirus exposure and HLA in healthy donors. Study-wide findings and caveats: Several top significant clusters appeared, in a later analysis, to be linked to common viral pathogens. CMV serostatus alone was available as immune exposure information.

Amplification used 60 Vbeta primers and 13 Jbeta primers. Here immunoSEQ multiplex PCR was the method, and the copy in TCRdb shows in-frame clones only, minus some. The sample shows about 190,000 clones, about 77% of them seen only once. This rearrangement joins TRBV28 to TRBJ2-5; the D gene is possibly TRBD2 (6 bases). Sequencing was performed on PBMCs. The receptor's source is a man under 40 in good health and CMV-seropositive. The CDR3 spells CASRAGTETQYF. The CDR3 DNA sequence: TGTGCCAGCAGGGCGGGGACGGAGACCCAGTACTTC. Filled out from reference TRBV28 and TRBJ2-5, the complete variable domain reads DVKVTQSSRYLVKRTGEKVFLECVQDMDHENMFWYRQDPGLGLRLIYFSYDVKMKEKGDIPEGYSVSREKKERFSLILESASTNQTSMYLCASRAGTETQYFGPGTRLLVL.